The clone carrying this TCR beta chain was observed once. This entry comes from a study of shared clonotypes between healthy human individuals. Study in general: Participating donors consisted of two women and a few men aged 18 to 49. The study used three CD4 naive, three CD4 memory, two CD8 naive and one CD8 memory plate per donor.

Negatively enriched CD4+ T cells were divided by CD45RA into naive and memory. For each subset, genomic DNA was distributed in equal portions over several immunoSEQ plates. Clones were read by immunoSEQ multiplex PCR, and TCRdb kept only the in-frame ones, dropping some. The data hold over 2 million clones, with about 95% observed a single time. V shed 5 bases and J 4 bases; nucleotides not matched to a gene: 11. Looked up from germline, CDR1 is KGHSH and CDR2 is LQKENI. The CDR3 extends over 15 amino acids. This TCR derives from a man younger than 35 in good health. Sequencing was done on a sample of naive CD4+ T cells sorted from blood. Documented subset: CD45RA+ positively selected. The chain links TRBV18 to TRBJ2-7; 7 nucleotides agree with TRBD2. The CDR3 reads CASSSRVTSEYEQYF. The CDR3 bases are TGTGCCAGCTCAAGCAGGGTTACTAGCGAGTACGAGCAGTACTTC.